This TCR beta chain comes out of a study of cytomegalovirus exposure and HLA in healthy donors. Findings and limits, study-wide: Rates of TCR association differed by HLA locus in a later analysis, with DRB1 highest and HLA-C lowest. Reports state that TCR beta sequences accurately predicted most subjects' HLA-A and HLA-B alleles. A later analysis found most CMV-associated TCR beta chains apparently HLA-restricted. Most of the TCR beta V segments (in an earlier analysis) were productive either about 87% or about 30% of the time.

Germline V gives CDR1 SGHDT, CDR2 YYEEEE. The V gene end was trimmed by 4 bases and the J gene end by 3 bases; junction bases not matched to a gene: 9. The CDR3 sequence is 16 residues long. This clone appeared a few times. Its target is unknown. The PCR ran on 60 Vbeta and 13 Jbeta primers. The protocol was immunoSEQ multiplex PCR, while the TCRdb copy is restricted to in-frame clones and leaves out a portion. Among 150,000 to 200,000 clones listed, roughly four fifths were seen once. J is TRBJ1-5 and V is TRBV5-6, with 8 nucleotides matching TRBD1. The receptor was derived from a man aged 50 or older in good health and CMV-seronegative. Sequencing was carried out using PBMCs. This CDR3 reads CASSAAGGGYNQPQHF. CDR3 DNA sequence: TGTGCCAGCAGCGCTGCAGGGGGCGGGTACAATCAGCCCCAGCATTTT.